Here is one T cell receptor beta chain with its context. Its antigen is still unknown. Resections took place in Japan or China from 2014 to 2017. Here immunoSEQ multiplex PCR was the method, and the copy in TCRdb shows in-frame clones only, minus some. Among around 4,100 clones listed, roughly four fifths were seen once. The sample originates from a study of immune evolution from preneoplasia to lung adenocarcinoma. Study-wide findings and caveats: From normal lung to invasive adenocarcinoma, top clone frequencies appeared to decrease. Clonality was highest in normal lung, lower in later-stage lesions apparently.

The germline V gene has CDR1 SGHNT and CDR2 YYREEE (reference sequence). CDR3 size: 14 residues. V dropped 2 bases and J dropped 1 base, with 8 bases sitting between them. The genes are TRBV5-4 and TRBJ2-3; maybe TRBD2 (5 bases). Specimen: FFPE adjacent normal lung tissue. This sequence originates from a donor at least 70 years old with lung adenocarcinoma. CDR3 coding DNA: TGTGCCAGCAGCTTTACTAGACGCACAGATACGCAGTATTTT. It specifies CASSFTRRTDTQYF.